These 13 T cell receptor beta chains were all obtained from the same sample, sequenced in a study of T cells in Graves' hyperthyroidism and ophthalmopathy (dated by TCRdb to about 2019). Libraries came from multiplex PCR. Sequencing took place on an Illumina HiSeq 2000. Amplification of TCR beta CDR3 regions was carried out from RNA transcripts. For the first round of RT-PCR on the TCR CDR3, the HTBI primer set was used together with the Qiagen OneStep RT-PCR kit. TCRdb handled the public reads itself, with Q25 trimming in fastp and clone calling in MiXCR, and kept productive beta chains. Each entry is one CDR3 protein sequence, shown with its most common DNA and genes. The sample table lists 370,000 or so distinct CDR3 sequences, roughly 13% of them with a count of one. The ten largest clones represent more than 20% of the sample. Sequencing was carried out using blood. The receptors were gathered from a man under 40 with Graves' hyperthyroidism that later progressed to Graves' ophthalmopathy.

This clonotype showed up just a few times. V usage is TRBV11-3 and J usage is TRBJ1-1, with a possible D match to TRBD1 (6 bases). The germline CDR1 and CDR2 sequences are SGHNT and YENEEA. Trimming shortened V by 2 bases and J by 1 base, and 14 bases separated the two germline ends. The CDR3 consists of 16 residues. In nucleotides, the CDR3 is TGTGCCAGCAGCTTATTGGGGTGGGGGGCGAACACTGAAGCTTTCTTT. It specifies CASSLLGWGANTEAFF.

This chain uses TRBV28 with TRBJ1-6; tentatively, D is TRBD1 (6 bases). Germline V gives CDR1 MDHEN, CDR2 SYDVKM. V lost 4 bases and J lost 9, with 13 bases in between. This CDR3 is built from 14 residues. This CDR3 is CASSYRDRGSPLHF. CDR3 DNA sequence: TGTGCCAGCAGTTACAGGGATAGGGGTTCACCCCTCCACTTT.

V usage is TRBV29-1 and J usage is TRBJ2-7, with 8 bases fitting TRBD1. The CDR3 runs to 13 residues. V lost 1 base and J lost 3; bases outside the gene matches: 2. Germline loops: CDR1 SQVTM, CDR2 ANQGSEA. CDR3 nucleotide sequence: TGCAGCGTTGAAGGCGGACAGGGCTACGAGCAGTACTTC. It encodes CSVEGGQGYEQYF.

Ten or more counts support this clonotype. J is TRBJ1-5 and V is TRBV6-4; weak D call: TRBD1 (6 bases). Germline loops: CDR1 MRHNA, CDR2 SNTAGT. The CDR3 is made up of 13 amino acids. The germline V and J ends were trimmed by 5 bases and 3 bases, with 8 bases remaining between them. This CDR3 reads CASSRDINQPQHF. CDR3 in DNA: TGTGCCAGCAGTCGGGACATCAATCAGCCCCAGCATTTT.

This clonotype was picked up many times. This chain uses TRBV5-5 with TRBJ2-1; TRBD1 agrees at 7 bases. The germline V gene encodes CDR1 SGHKS and CDR2 YYEKEE (reference sequence). The trim removed 2 bases at V and 5 bases at J, leaving 4 bases unmatched. The CDR3 runs 14 residues. CDR3 sequence (DNA): TGTGCCAGCAGCTTAGGGGGCCGGAACAATGAGCAGTTCTTC. Its protein product is CASSLGGRNNEQFF.

The CDR3 DNA follows: TGTGCCAGCAGTTACTATCCGGTCTCCTACGAGCAGTACTTC. Its translation: CASSYYPVSYEQYF. This chain uses TRBV6-6 with TRBJ2-7; D is undetermined. V lost 1 base to trimming and J lost 0 bases, with 7 bases between them. The germline V gene has CDR1 MNHNY and CDR2 SVGAGI (reference sequence). The CDR3 runs to 14 residues.

As for this clonotype: A single base separates this from a much larger clone, so it may be a read error. This CDR3 reads CASSRGQGGTNQLQHF. The CDR3 DNA reads TGTGCCAGCAGCCGAGGACAGGGTGGTACCAATCAGCTCCAGCATTTT. The chain combines TRBV12-3 or TRBV12-4 with TRBJ1-5; 8 bases are shared with TRBD1. CDR3 length: 16 amino acids.

The V call is TRBV12-5, the J call TRBJ1-6; D unclear. There are 13 residues in the CDR3. Trimming took off 1 base at V and 10 bases at J, with 8 bases between the two ends. From germline, CDR1 is LGHNT and CDR2 FRNRAP. This CDR3 reads CASGLEAGSPLHF. In DNA, the CDR3 is TGTGCTAGTGGTTTGGAGGCCGGATCACCCCTCCACTTT.

This clonotype was seen repeatedly, ten times or more. In DNA, the CDR3 is TGTGCCAGCAGCTTACCCCTAGCGGGGGGTACCACAGATACGCAGTATTTT. This sequence encodes CASSLPLAGGTTDTQYF. The chain links TRBV7-2 to TRBJ2-3, with 11 bases lining up with TRBD2. Trimming took 2 bases from V and 2 from J; bases not matched to a gene: 6. Germline V CDR1 and CDR2: SGHTA, FQGNSA. The CDR3 runs to 17 residues.

This clonotype appeared a few times. The J gene is TRBJ1-2, the V gene TRBV18, with a possible D match to TRBD1 (6 bases). Germline V lookup: CDR1 KGHSH, CDR2 LQKENI. The CDR3 is 15 residues long. Deletions cut 3 bases from V and 4 bases from J, with 15 bases between. The CDR3 DNA follows: TGTGCCAGCTCACCCGCTAGCCAAGGGGGCTATGGCTACACCTTC. Its translation: CASSPASQGGYGYTF.

This clonotype was counted many times. The gene calls are TRBV27 and TRBJ1-5; TRBD1 matches at 7 bases. The trim removed 5 bases at V and 4 bases at J, leaving 8 bases unmatched. CDR3 length: 15 residues. The germline CDR1 and CDR2 sequences are MNHEY and SMNVEV (reference sequence). The CDR3 DNA follows: TGTGCCAGCAGTACATACAGGGGAGGGAATCAGCCCCAGCATTTT. Translation gives CASSTYRGGNQPQHF.

The chain uses TRBV25-1 and TRBJ2-3, with 8 bases aligning to TRBD2. V was pared by 11 bases and J by 2 bases, with 3 bases of the junction left unmatched. The V gene's germline CDR1 is MGHDK and CDR2 SYGVNS. The CDR3 covers 12 residues. CDR3: CAGAGDTDTQYF. The CDR3 nucleotides are TGTGCCGGAGCGGGGGACACAGATACGCAGTATTTT.

V is TRBV13 and J is TRBJ1-2; no definite D call. CDR1 is PRHDT, CDR2 FYEKMQ, per germline (reference sequence). This CDR3 has 14 amino acids. V lost 5 bases and J lost 1, with 11 bases in between. CDR3 coding DNA: TGTGCCAGCAGCACACGACGGGTTAACTATGGCTACACCTTC. Its translation: CASSTRRVNYGYTF.